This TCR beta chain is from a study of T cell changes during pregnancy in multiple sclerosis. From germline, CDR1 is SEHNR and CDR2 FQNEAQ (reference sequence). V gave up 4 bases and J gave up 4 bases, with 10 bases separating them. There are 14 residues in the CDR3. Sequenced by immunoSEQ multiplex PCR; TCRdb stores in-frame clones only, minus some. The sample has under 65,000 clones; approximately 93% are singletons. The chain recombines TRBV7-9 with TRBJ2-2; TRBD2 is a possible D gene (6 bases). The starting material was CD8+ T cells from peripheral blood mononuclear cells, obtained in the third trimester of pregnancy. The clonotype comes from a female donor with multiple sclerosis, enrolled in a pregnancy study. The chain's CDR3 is CASSSGGLTGELFF. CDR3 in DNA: TGTGCCAGCAGCTCTGGAGGGCTCACCGGGGAGCTGTTTTTT.